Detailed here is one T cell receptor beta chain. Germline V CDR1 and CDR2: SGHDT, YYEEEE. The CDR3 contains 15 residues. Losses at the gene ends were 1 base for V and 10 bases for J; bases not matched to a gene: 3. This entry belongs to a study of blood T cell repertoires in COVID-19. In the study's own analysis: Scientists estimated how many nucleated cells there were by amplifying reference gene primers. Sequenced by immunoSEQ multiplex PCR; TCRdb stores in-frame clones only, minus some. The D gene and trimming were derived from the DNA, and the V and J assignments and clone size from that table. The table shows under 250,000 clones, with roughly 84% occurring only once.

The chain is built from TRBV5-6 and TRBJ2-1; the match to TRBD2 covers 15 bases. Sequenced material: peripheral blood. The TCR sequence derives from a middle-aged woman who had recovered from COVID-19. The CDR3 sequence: CASSLPGTSGGEQFF. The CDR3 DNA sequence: TGTGCCAGCAGCTTGCCCGGGACTAGCGGGGGGGAGCAGTTCTTC.